This paragraph covers one T cell receptor (beta chain) sequence. This clonotype was seen a handful of times. Its antigen has not been determined. Base quality data are lacking; no much larger clone is found one base away. Library method: 5' RACE. The instrument given in TCRdb is Illumina HiSeq 2000. Template switching introduced a universal primer binding site; the final cDNA contained a unique molecular identifier, enabling accurate counting of TCR cDNA molecules. Specific primers in the conserved constant-segment region were used to synthesize first-strand cDNA for the TCR alpha and beta chains. To control for contamination, each cDNA library was double barcoded with a SMART-Mk sample barcode plus Illumina barcodes. TruSeq adapter sequences, together with Illumina sample barcodes, were added in two successive PCR steps. Sequencing of the TCR alpha and beta cDNA libraries was done on the Illumina HiSeq platform using custom primers. The published analysis was carried out like this. MiGEC processed the raw reads to extract unique molecular identifiers, while MiXCR was used to determine the CDR3 positions. Recombination models were inferred per individual with the repgenHMM and IGoR tools using an EM algorithm. Shared clonotype analysis was performed with the tcR package in R, normalizing sharing by the product of cloneset sizes. Out-of-frame nonproductive sequences were analyzed to study raw recombination free of thymic and clonal selection effects. TCRdb reanalyzed the raw reads on its own, using fastp at Q25 for trimming and MiXCR for clone calling, and kept in-frame beta chains. CDR3 protein duplicates are merged, each entry listing the most common genes and DNA. The V and J calls were determined by TCRdb, not by the authors. The sample table holds about 900,000 distinct CDR3 sequences, of which more than 9% were seen once. The ten largest clones represent about 1.6% of the sample.

This record comes from a study of identical twins (dated by TCRdb to 2015 to 2016). For the wider study: The study deep-sequenced TCR alpha and beta repertoires from monozygotic twins, unrelated adults of various ages and cord blood to test whether fetal clonotypes persist. To rule out contamination, replicate twin experiments were performed at different times with different library preparation protocols. The research as a whole found: Conclusions relied on cross-sectional statistical analysis, since the same donors could not be followed over many years. In monozygotic twins, out-of-frame TCR alpha sharing was systematically underestimated by recombination models, although the models agreed with sharing between unrelated individuals. Abundant cord blood beta clonotypes carried fewer insertions; young adult naive repertoires showed a weaker similar trend, while memory repertoires showed none. Invariant T cells such as MAIT and iNKT could partly confound zero-insertion analyses, although diverse VJ usage argued against such confounding for most clonotypes. Compared with coincidental sharing between unrelated individuals, out-of-frame TCR alpha sequences shared between twins had an excess of sequences with low generation probability. A weaker excess of twin sharing was found in beta out-of-frame sequences because the signal-to-noise ratio was lowered by fewer shared sequences.

Per the germline V gene, SGHDT is the CDR1 and YYEEEE is the CDR2. The CDR3 has 14 amino acids, counting the end cysteine and phenylalanine. CDR3 DNA only is kept here, 42 bases in frame from base 1. The V end gives up 5 bases and the J end 2 bases, leaving 6 bases in the junction not matched to a gene. Only healthy Caucasian donors were included. Three pairs of female monozygotic twins, all aged about 18 to 30 years, were included in the twin cohort. The RNA used for TCR libraries was isolated from peripheral blood mononuclear cells. These data also formed part of another study, on yellow fever vaccine responses in identical twins. That second report states: According to the authors, in identical twins the way T cells responded to vaccination appeared partly convergent and partly personalized. In the study, vaccine-responding T cell clones were precisely tracked in identical twins.

The chain uses TRBV5-6 and TRBJ2-5; the junction holds 7 bases that match TRBD1. The sample consisted of PBMCs. The sequence was obtained from a woman aged 18 to 35 in good health. This receptor has the CDR3 CASSQRDSQETQYF. The base sequence is TGTGCCAGCAGTCAAAGGGACAGTCAAGAGACCCAGTACTTC.